The present T cell receptor beta chain was sequenced within a study of blood T cell repertoires in COVID-19 (dated by TCRdb to between 2020 and 2021). Looking at the study overall: The collaborator samples originated in the United States, Italy and Spain and spanned the acute and convalescent phases of COVID-19. The material from the prospective study consisted of cDNA or gDNA derived from T cells, B-cell-depleted T cells, or PBMCs. Where HLA class I and class II types were available, the types were taken from metadata supplied by the sample provider, not from assay-based typing. The samples were drawn from the first 160 participants of the ongoing ImmuneRACE study and from 1,254 subjects provided by 6 global collaborators. Nearly every sample came with metadata listing a de-identified subject ID, COVID-19 status, age in years and sex. The repertoires were released in a freely available public database meant as a resource for research on the immune response to SARS-CoV-2. Subjects who had been exposed to COVID-19, were actively infected with it, or had recovered from it provided the deeply sampled blood TCRbeta repertoires that made up the dataset.

Summary of the overall study and its limitations: Clinical and demographic metadata were provided uncurated, with the amount varying by source and participant.

From its cysteine to its phenylalanine, the CDR3 spans 16 amino acids. Here the CDR3 DNA is all that survives: 48 bases in frame from base 1. V is clipped by 5 bases and J by 4 bases, and the sequence between their germline boundaries is 18 bases long. The germline V gene provides CDR1 MRHNA and CDR2 SNTAGT. TCRbeta CDR3 regions were amplified from genomic DNA using the immunoSEQ Assay, a bias-controlled multiplex PCR. As for how the authors treated the data: Within the assay, amplification of reference gene primers was used to estimate how many nucleated cells each sample contained. Sequence reads were collapsed and filtered to measure the absolute abundance of every unique TCRbeta CDR3 rearrangement. For each sample, productive Simpson clonality was calculated as the square root of Simpson's diversity index over productive rearrangements. TCRdb carries this immuneACCESS record with in-frame sequences only. Its versions omit some clonotypes, under half of them owing to an unresolved V gene in the studies checked, with the rest unexplained. That table is the source of V, J and clone size, and D and trimming were worked out from the DNA. The sample yields just under 150,000 clones; 85% to 90% were counted once. About 9.4% of the sample is taken by the ten largest.

The collaborating institutions used their own protocols to collect whole blood in K2EDTA tubes. For TCRbeta analysis, collaborators shipped samples as frozen whole blood, isolated PBMCs, or DNA extracted from either of those sample types. Note on this clone: Its antigen is currently not known. Base qualities are missing; no much larger clone stands one base away.

The sample comprised peripheral blood. This receptor chain uses TRBV6-4 and TRBJ1-5; TRBD1 might be the D gene, on 5 matching bases. This TCR derives from a woman between 50 and 59 years old with active or convalescent COVID-19. The bases read TGTGCCAGCAGTCGTGGGGGGACGGCGACGAATCAGCCCCAGCATTTT. This codes for CASSRGGTATNQPQHF.